This TCR beta chain was retrieved from a study of T cells in Graves' hyperthyroidism and ophthalmopathy. Study-level points and caveats: In simple terms, a model built on 13 V-J features told ophthalmopathy apart from stable hyperthyroidism.

As to this clonotype: What it binds is unknown.

The ends were cut back, 3 bases at V and 1 base at J, with 13 bases in the middle. This CDR3 region has 16 residues. Germline V gives CDR1 LNHNV, CDR2 YYDKDF (reference sequence). The hyperthyroidism was newly diagnosed and had lasted under 2 months; the patients were aged 18 to 65. Each diagnosis drew on symptoms, thyroxine, TRAb, thyroid ultrasound and orbital computed tomography findings. What was amplified from RNA transcripts were TCR beta CDR3 regions. During a first-round RT-PCR of the TCR CDR3, the HTBI primer set was used. TCRdb itself ran the multiplex PCR reads through MiXCR, one entry per CDR3 protein. The profile shows approximately 500,000 distinct CDR3 sequences, around 42% of them singletons.

This receptor was obtained from a young woman with Graves' hyperthyroidism. The sequencing sample was made of peripheral blood or thyroid tissue (not recorded which). This rearrangement joins TRBV15 to TRBJ1-5; weak D call: TRBD1 (6 bases). The CDR3, as DNA: TGTGCCACCAGCAGCTTGGAGGGGGAGAGCAATCAGCCCCAGCATTTT. It specifies CATSSLEGESNQPQHF.